These T cell receptor beta chains were read from a single sample in a study of blood T cells in healthy people across ages. MiXCR, applied by TCRdb to the 5' RACE reads, yields one record per CDR3 protein. Of approximately 600,000 distinct CDR3 sequences listed, 58% are singletons. Sequenced input: blood. Receptor source: a man in his 60s in good health. The CDR3 runs from the conserved cysteine through the conserved F or W. The D gene is left open where the match is weak. Clone size is not always given. Where it is, it says once, few, many or a class for expanded clones.

d_call	clone_size	v_call	j_call	cdr3_aa	cdr3_nt
TRBD1	NA	TRBV12-3/TRBV12-4	TRBJ2-3	CASSCRGSADMQYF	TGTGCCAGCAGTTGCAGGGGGAGCGCAGATATGCAGTATTTT
NA	NA	TRBV6-6	TRBJ1-6	CASHPGLLRSSPLHF	TGTGCCAGCCACCCAGGACTTCTCCGGAGCTCACCCCTCCACTTT
NA	NA	TRBV4-1	TRBJ2-5	CASSSGTTGPEETQYF	TGCGCCAGCAGCTCAGGAACGACAGGTCCTGAAGAGACCCAGTACTTC
TRBD2	few	TRBV20-1	TRBJ2-3	CSARVGLAGSTDTQYF	TGCAGTGCTAGGGTCGGACTAGCGGGGAGCACAGATACGCAGTATTTT
TRBD1	NA	TRBV10-3	TRBJ1-2	CAISTGGNYGYTF	TGTGCCATCAGCACAGGGGGGAACTATGGCTACACCTTC
NA	NA	TRBV6-4	TRBJ2-5	CTSRREQETQYF	TGTACCAGCCGACGGGAACAAGAGACCCAGTACTTC
NA	few	TRBV18	TRBJ2-3	CASSPDFLQNTQYF	TGTGCCAGCTCACCAGATTTCCTTCAAAATACGCAGTATTTT
NA	NA	TRBV29-1	TRBJ1-1	CSVDPGNTEAFF	TGCAGCGTTGACCCGGGGAACACTGAAGCTTTCTTT
TRBD1	few	TRBV29-1	TRBJ2-2	CSVGLRGTGNTGELFF	TGCAGCGTTGGGTTACGCGGGACAGGGAACACCGGGGAGCTGTTTTTT
TRBD2	NA	TRBV6-5	TRBJ2-2	CASTSGTSWSTRELFF	TGTGCCAGCACCTCAGGGACTAGCTGGTCCACCAGGGAGCTGTTTTTT
NA	few	TRBV4-1	TRBJ1-2	CASSPAGTQLYGYTF	TGCGCCAGCAGCCCCGCCGGGACACAACTCTATGGCTACACCTTC
NA	NA	TRBV12-3/TRBV12-4	TRBJ2-5	CASSAQLRETQYF	TGTGCCAGCAGTGCCCAACTAAGGGAGACCCAGTACTTC
TRBD1	NA	TRBV10-3	TRBJ1-2	CAISESLTGANYGYTF	TGTGCCATCAGTGAGTCTTTGACAGGGGCTAACTATGGCTACACCTTC
NA	NA	TRBV4-2	TRBJ2-5	CASSQAQSSHNEQYF	TGTGCCAGCAGCCAAGCCCAGAGCTCTCACAATGAGCAGTACTTC
NA	once	TRBV5-1	TRBJ1-1	CASSLGGRGTEAFF	TGCGCCAGCAGCCTGGGGGGTCGTGGCACTGAAGCTTTCTTT
NA	NA	TRBV6-1	TRBJ2-1	CASSGAGKGTDTQFF	TGTGCCAGCAGCGGAGCAGGGAAAGGCACAGATACGCAGTTCTTC
NA	NA	TRBV2	TRBJ2-5	CASSELGPAAGGTQYF	TGTGCCAGCAGTGAGTTAGGACCTGCGGCGGGCGGGACCCAGTACTTC
NA	NA	TRBV3-1	TRBJ2-1	CASSQDGTLSSYNEQFF	TGTGCCAGCAGCCAAGATGGGACATTGAGCTCCTACAATGAGCAGTTCTTC
NA	NA	TRBV18	TRBJ2-5	CASSPRDAGGETQYF	TGTGCCAGCTCACCAAGGGACGCTGGGGGAGAGACCCAGTACTTC
NA	few	TRBV20-1	TRBJ2-7	CSPRQGYEQYF	TGCAGTCCTCGGCAGGGATACGAGCAGTACTTC
NA	NA	TRBV3-1	TRBJ2-6	CASSQDSLGANVLTF	TGTGCCAGCAGCCAGGATTCCCTGGGGGCCAACGTCCTGACTTTC
NA	few	TRBV5-1	TRBJ2-1	CASSVAWGNEQFF	TGCGCCAGCAGCGTGGCTTGGGGCAATGAGCAGTTCTTC
NA	NA	TRBV12-3/TRBV12-4	TRBJ2-3	CASSPTIGGTDTQYF	TGTGCCAGCAGTCCGACTATCGGGGGCACAGATACGCAGTATTTT
NA	many	TRBV10-3	TRBJ2-7	CATEAPSYEQYF	TGTGCCACTGAGGCCCCCTCCTACGAGCAGTACTTC
NA	few	TRBV29-1	TRBJ1-2	CSVETSDRPNYGYTF	TGCAGCGTTGAAACCAGCGACAGACCCAACTATGGCTACACCTTC
TRBD2	NA	TRBV20-1	TRBJ2-3	CSAPLAGGGTDTQYF	TGCAGTGCCCCTTTAGCGGGGGGTGGCACAGATACGCAGTATTTT
NA	NA	TRBV20-1	TRBJ1-3	CSAAGVKGGNTIYF	TGCAGTGCCGCAGGGGTTAAGGGTGGAAACACCATATATTTT
NA	NA	TRBV14	TRBJ2-1	CASSQDLGALNEQFF	TGTGCCAGCAGCCAAGATTTGGGGGCCCTCAATGAGCAGTTCTTC
NA	NA	TRBV10-3	TRBJ2-5	CAISSAKGQETQYF	TGTGCCATCAGTAGTGCGAAGGGACAAGAGACCCAGTACTTC
NA	NA	TRBV29-1	TRBJ2-5	CSADWGVQETQYF	TGCAGCGCTGATTGGGGAGTCCAAGAGACCCAGTACTTC
NA	NA	TRBV20-1	TRBJ1-1	CSARDLRVGTEAFF	TGCAGTGCTAGAGATCTCAGGGTTGGGACTGAAGCTTTCTTT
TRBD2	NA	TRBV7-9	TRBJ2-3	CASSPLRLAGGLDTQYF	TGTGCCAGCAGCCCACTTCGGCTAGCGGGGGGTCTCGATACGCAGTATTTT
NA	NA	TRBV4-1	TRBJ2-4	CASSQQNIQYF	TGCGCCAGCAGCCAACAGAACATTCAGTACTTC
NA	NA	TRBV4-2	TRBJ2-7	CASNQEARGEQYF	TGTGCCAGCAACCAAGAGGCGCGAGGCGAGCAGTACTTC
TRBD1	NA	TRBV7-2	TRBJ1-2	CASSYSGTGSLYGYTF	TGTGCCAGCAGCTACTCCGGGACAGGGTCTCTCTATGGCTACACCTTC
TRBD1	NA	TRBV7-9	TRBJ1-1	CASSLGQGVRTEAFF	TGTGCCAGCAGCTTAGGACAGGGTGTAAGGACTGAAGCTTTCTTT
TRBD1	few	TRBV5-1	TRBJ1-1	CASSLSRQGALSLNTEAFF	TGCGCCAGCAGCTTGAGCAGACAGGGAGCCTTAAGTCTGAACACTGAAGCTTTCTTT
NA	NA	TRBV2	TRBJ2-4	CASSPLGGQYF	TGTGCCAGCAGTCCTTTAGGCGGGCAGTACTTC
NA	few	TRBV3-1	TRBJ2-5	CASSQGSGGARETQYF	TGTGCCAGCAGCCAAGGTAGTGGGGGGGCCCGAGAGACCCAGTACTTC
TRBD1	NA	TRBV10-3	TRBJ2-3	CAISGQGHLTDTQYF	TGTGCCATCAGTGGACAGGGCCATCTCACAGATACGCAGTATTTT
TRBD2	NA	TRBV5-5	TRBJ2-2	CASTTGLAFGELFF	TGTGCCAGCACCACGGGACTAGCGTTCGGGGAGCTGTTTTTT
TRBD2	NA	TRBV5-1	TRBJ2-5	CASSLVGSGGLGETQYF	TGCGCCAGCAGCTTGGTTGGTAGCGGGGGTTTGGGAGAGACCCAGTACTTC
NA	NA	TRBV5-1	TRBJ2-7	CASSSGDAGYEQYF	TGCGCCAGCAGCTCCGGGGACGCGGGTTACGAGCAGTACTTC
TRBD1	NA	TRBV28	TRBJ2-6	CALGTGVLSGANVLTF	TGTGCCTTAGGGACAGGGGTATTGTCTGGGGCCAACGTCCTGACTTTC
TRBD1	NA	TRBV2	TRBJ1-5	CASRLGTGVNQPQHF	TGTGCCAGTCGGTTGGGGACAGGGGTAAATCAGCCCCAGCATTTT
NA	NA	TRBV5-1	TRBJ1-2	CASSFPETYGYTF	TGCGCCAGCAGCTTTCCGGAAACCTATGGCTACACCTTC
NA	NA	TRBV20-1	TRBJ2-5	CSAPMLSETQYF	TGCAGTGCTCCCATGCTTTCGGAGACCCAGTACTTC
NA	NA	TRBV5-1	TRBJ2-5	CASSWAGTAGETQYF	TGCGCCAGCAGCTGGGCAGGGACGGCGGGAGAGACCCAGTACTTC
NA	few	TRBV6-6	TRBJ2-7	CASSYSKWGDEQYF	TGTGCCAGCAGTTACTCGAAGTGGGGTGACGAGCAGTACTTC
TRBD1	few	TRBV3-1	TRBJ2-5	CASSLTTGIRETQYF	TGTGCCAGTAGCCTCACGACAGGGATTAGGGAGACCCAGTACTTC
TRBD1	NA	TRBV15	TRBJ2-5	CATSRGQGKSATQYF	TGTGCCACCAGCAGAGGACAGGGGAAGTCGGCGACCCAGTACTTC
TRBD1	few	TRBV20-1	TRBJ2-5	CSARTGVAETQYF	TGCAGTGCGAGGACAGGGGTTGCCGAGACCCAGTACTTC
TRBD1	few	TRBV18	TRBJ2-4	CASSPQEIAGGNDIQYF	TGTGCCAGCTCACCACAAGAGATCGCAGGGGGCAATGACATTCAGTACTTC
TRBD1	once	TRBV5-1	TRBJ2-5	CASSFLGQRQETQYF	TGCGCCAGCAGCTTCCTGGGACAGAGACAAGAGACCCAGTACTTC